The count of the clone carrying this T cell receptor beta chain is one. A deep-level run was used for the assay. Clones were sequenced by immunoSEQ multiplex PCR, and TCRdb holds only the in-frame ones, with some missing. The data contain about 2.1 million clones, 90% to 95% of them singletons. Naive CD8 cells were CD45RO-negative, positively selected for CCR7, excluding terminally differentiated effector memory CD45RA+ cells. The entry originates in a study of shared clonotypes between healthy human individuals. This CDR3 has 18 residues. The source material was naive CD8+ T cells from PBMCs. This sequence was found in a man between 18 and 35 years old in good health. Some clones in this sample may be carry-over from other donors' samples. The chain employs TRBV21-1 and TRBJ2-7; TRBD2 is the table's D call and was not checked against the DNA. TRBV21-1 is designated a pseudogene. The CDR3: CASSNYPGGGAKIYEQYF. The DNA for the CDR3 is TGTGCCAGCAGCAACTACCCCGGAGGAGGGGCGAAAATCTACGAGCAGTACTTC.